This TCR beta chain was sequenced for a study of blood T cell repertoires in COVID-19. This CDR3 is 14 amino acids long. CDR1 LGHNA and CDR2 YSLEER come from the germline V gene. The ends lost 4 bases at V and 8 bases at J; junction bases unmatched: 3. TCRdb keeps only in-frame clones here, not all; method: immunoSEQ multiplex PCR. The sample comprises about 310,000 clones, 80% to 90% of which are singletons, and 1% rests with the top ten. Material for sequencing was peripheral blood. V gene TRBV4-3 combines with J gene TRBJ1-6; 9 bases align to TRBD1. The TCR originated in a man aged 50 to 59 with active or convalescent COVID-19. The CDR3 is CASSLRDRDSPLHF. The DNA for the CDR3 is TGCGCCAGCAGCCTCCGGGACAGGGATTCACCCCTCCACTTT.